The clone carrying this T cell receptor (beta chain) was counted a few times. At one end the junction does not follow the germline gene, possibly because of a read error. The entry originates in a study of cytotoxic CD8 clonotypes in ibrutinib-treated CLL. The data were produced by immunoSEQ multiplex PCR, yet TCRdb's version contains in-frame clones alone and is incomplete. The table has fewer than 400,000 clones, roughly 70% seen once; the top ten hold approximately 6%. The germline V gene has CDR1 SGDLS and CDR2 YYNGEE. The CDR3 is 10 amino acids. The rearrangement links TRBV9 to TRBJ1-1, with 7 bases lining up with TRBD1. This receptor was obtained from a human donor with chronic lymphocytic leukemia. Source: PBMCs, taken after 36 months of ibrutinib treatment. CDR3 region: CASSGRQGSF. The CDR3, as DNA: TGTGCCAGCAGCGGAAGACAGGGTTCCTTT.